Below are 20 T cell receptor beta chains sequenced from a single sample in a study of human T cells and chemical hapten exposure. Time point defined: pre-sensitization, week 0. The treatment here: therapeutic diphenylcyclopropenone sensitization with weekly scalp DPC. A single record per CDR3 protein comes from TCRdb applying MiXCR to the RACE reads. In the table there are some 400,000 distinct CDR3 sequences, approximately 5% of which are singletons. The source material was whole blood, sampled in connection with sensitization to the hapten diphenylcyclopropenone (DPC). These receptors all come from a woman aged 45-59 years with alopecia areata. Some clones in this sample may be carry-over from other donors' samples.

Many counts were recorded for this clonotype. This rearrangement joins TRBV20-1 to TRBJ2-5; TRBD1 matches 8 bases. Germline lookup yields CDR1 DFQATT and CDR2 SNEGSKA (reference sequence). This CDR3 is 15 amino acids long. Unmatched junction bases numbered 11, after V lost 3 bases and J lost 5 bases. This chain's CDR3 is CSASRGRGLQETQYF. In DNA, the CDR3 is TGCAGTGCTAGTCGCGGCAGGGGGCTGCAGGAGACCCAGTACTTC.

This clonotype came up a few times. The J gene is TRBJ1-5, the V gene TRBV20-1; D ambiguous. V was trimmed by 5 bases and J by 9 bases, leaving 2 bases between them. The CDR3 totals 8 residues. Germline-derived CDR1 and CDR2 are DFQATT and SNEGSKA (reference sequence). CDR3 protein: CSAGPQHF. The CDR3 coding sequence is TGCAGTGCTGGGCCCCAGCATTTT.

The V gene is TRBV6-6, the J gene TRBJ2-1, with 11 nucleotides matching TRBD1. Germline loops: CDR1 MNHNY, CDR2 SVGAGI (reference sequence). V dropped 8 bases and J dropped 4; count of bases not matched to a gene: 1. This CDR3 comprises 13 residues. The CDR3 sequence: CASRDRGYNEQFF. CDR3 nucleotide sequence: TGTGCCAGCCGGGACAGGGGGTACAATGAGCAGTTCTTC.

This clonotype was seen repeatedly, ten times or more. This chain uses TRBV3-1 with TRBJ2-7, with D perhaps matching TRBD2 (5 bases). Germline CDR1 LGHDT, CDR2 YNNKEL (reference sequence). The CDR3 consists of 13 residues. Trimming shortened V by 4 bases and J by 3 bases, and 10 bases separated the two germline ends. CDR3 DNA: TGTGCCAGCAGCCCCGGACTTTACTACGAGCAGTACTTC. It specifies CASSPGLYYEQYF.

The sample holds a few counts of this clonotype. The CDR3 loop reads CSARGGGYNSPLHF. CDR3 bases: TGCAGTGCTAGAGGGGGTGGCTATAATTCACCCCTCCACTTT. The rearrangement joins TRBV20-1 to TRBJ1-6; D uncertain. Trimming removed 1 base at V and 3 bases at J, with 7 bases between. The CDR3 contains 14 residues. Germline lookup yields CDR1 DFQATT and CDR2 SNEGSKA (reference sequence).

The J gene is TRBJ1-2, the V gene TRBV20-1, with TRBD1 matching 8 bases. J lost 3 bases, V lost 5 bases, and 5 bases had no gene match. CDR1 and CDR2 (germline): DFQATT, SNEGSKA (reference sequence). The CDR3 contains 13 residues. CDR3 residues: CSAPDRADYGYTF. Here the CDR3 DNA reads TGCAGTGCTCCGGACAGGGCCGACTATGGCTACACCTTC.

The chain employs TRBV29-1 and TRBJ2-3, with D perhaps TRBD1 or TRBD2 (5 bases each). Germline assignment: CDR1 SQVTM and CDR2 ANQGSEA. The CDR3 consists of 15 residues. The V end was cut by 4 bases, the J end by 2 bases, with 16 bases between. CDR3 loop: CSVGIGARLTDTQYF. The DNA for the CDR3 is TGCAGCGTTGGGATCGGGGCACGGCTCACAGATACGCAGTATTTT.

This clonotype was recorded at least ten times. The genes are TRBV27 and TRBJ2-1; D is perhaps TRBD1 (6 bases). Trimming took 3 bases from V and 9 from J, leaving 6 bases between them. The CDR3 runs 11 residues. Germline V CDR1 and CDR2: MNHEY, SMNVEV (reference sequence). The CDR3 region has the DNA TGTGCCAGCAGTTTCAGGGGTGAGCAGTTCTTC. Protein: CASSFRGEQFF.

This clonotype was counted only a few times. The chain recombines TRBV6-5 with TRBJ1-4, with D uncertain. CDR3 size: 15 residues. V lost 8 bases, J lost 4 bases, and 17 bases lay in between. Per the germline V gene, CDR1 is MNHEY and CDR2 is SVGAGI. The CDR3 bases are TGTGCCAGCCACAGCGCGGGCAGTAATAATGAAAAACTGTTTTTT. Translating gives CASHSAGSNNEKLFF.

The chain has TRBV28 and TRBJ1-5; D unclear. From germline, CDR1 is MDHEN and CDR2 SYDVKM. V shed 5 bases and J shed 5 bases, with 16 bases lying between them. The CDR3 extends over 15 amino acids. The CDR3: CASSTPTEGYQPQHF. As DNA, the CDR3 is TGTGCCAGCAGTACGCCAACCGAGGGCTATCAGCCCCAGCATTTT.

This clonotype was observed at least ten times. The rearrangement links TRBV20-1 to TRBJ2-5; D is unclear. V gave up 6 bases and J gave up 0 bases, with 8 bases separating them. The CDR3 spans 12 residues. Germline V gives CDR1 DFQATT, CDR2 SNEGSKA (reference sequence). The CDR3 DNA follows: TGCAGTGCCAGTTTCTACCAAGAGACCCAGTACTTC. Protein sequence: CSASFYQETQYF.

This clonotype was seen many times. The chain is built from TRBV10-3 and TRBJ2-6; D gene uncertain. V was clipped by 11 bases and J by 0 bases, with 20 bases between them. The germline V gene encodes CDR1 ENHRY and CDR2 SYGVKD. The CDR3 runs 17 residues. Here the CDR3 DNA reads TGTGCCTACGGCCAAGGCGGCGAAATCTCTGGGGCCAACGTCCTGACTTTC. Translating it yields CAYGQGGEISGANVLTF.

This clonotype has a count of ten or more. This chain joins TRBV5-6 and TRBJ2-5, with D hard to call. CDR1 and CDR2 from the germline V gene are SGHDT and YYEEEE. The CDR3 spans 14 residues. V was pared by 4 bases and J by 0 bases, with 10 bases between. Here the CDR3 DNA reads TGTGCCAGCAGCGGCGAACTGTACCAAGAGACCCAGTACTTC. Protein product: CASSGELYQETQYF.

This clonotype occurred many times. The rearrangement uses TRBV12-3 or TRBV12-4 and TRBJ1-5; TRBD1 matches 11 bases. This CDR3 region has 14 residues. With 7 bases clipped from V and 7 bases from J, the junction kept 6 bases outside the gene matches. CDR3 nucleotides: TGTGCCAGCATGTTGGGACAGGGGGAGCAGCCCCAGCATTTT. Translated: CASMLGQGEQPQHF.

This clonotype was counted a few times. This chain connects TRBV11-2 to TRBJ1-1; 7 bases map to TRBD1. This CDR3 is 17 amino acids long. After removal of 2 bases from V and 1 base from J, the junction contained 10 bases not matched to a gene. Germline V CDR1 and CDR2: SGHAT, FQNNGV. The CDR3: CASSLSPVGGPNTEAFF. The CDR3 region has the DNA TGTGCCAGCAGCTTAAGCCCGGTAGGGGGCCCGAACACTGAAGCTTTCTTT.

This clonotype appeared many times. The chain links TRBV6-1 to TRBJ2-7; possibly TRBD1 for D (5 bases). Per the germline V gene, CDR1 is MNHNS and CDR2 is SASEGT. CDR3 length: 13 amino acids. Trimming cost V 6 bases and J 4 bases, with 13 bases left between them. The CDR3 loop reads CASRFSGKYEQYF. The DNA of the CDR3 is TGTGCCAGCAGGTTTTCAGGGAAATACGAGCAGTACTTC.

This clonotype was counted at least ten times. The chain has TRBV12-3 or TRBV12-4 and TRBJ2-1; D is possibly TRBD2 (5 bases). V was trimmed by 5 bases and J by 4 bases, leaving 15 bases between them. There are 15 residues in the CDR3. CDR3 region: CASSPQGGLYNEQFF. CDR3 bases: TGTGCCAGCAGTCCCCAAGGCGGGCTTTACAATGAGCAGTTCTTC.

Ten or more counts support this clonotype. This chain joins TRBV13 and TRBJ2-2; D perhaps matches TRBD1 (6 bases). Looked up from germline, CDR1 is PRHDT and CDR2 is FYEKMQ (reference sequence). V dropped 5 bases and J dropped 3 bases, with 10 bases sitting between them. CDR3 length equals 14 residues. Here the CDR3 reads CASSLGHYTGELFF. The CDR3 DNA reads TGTGCCAGCAGCCTGGGACATTACACCGGGGAGCTGTTTTTT.

This clonotype was counted ten times or more. J is TRBJ2-3 and V is TRBV18, with a tentative D call TRBD1 (6 bases). Germline CDR1 is KGHSH and CDR2 is LQKENI. V dropped 3 bases and J dropped 0 bases, with 10 bases sitting between them. This CDR3 comprises 15 residues. CDR3 sequence (DNA): TGTGCCAGCTCACCGGACAGCCCAAGCACAGATACGCAGTATTTT. This translates into CASSPDSPSTDTQYF.

This clonotype was counted ten times or more. The chain combines TRBV4-1 with TRBJ1-1; 9 bases match TRBD1. This CDR3 is built from 18 residues. Germline CDR1 is MGHRA and CDR2 is YSYEKL. V shed 2 bases and J 1 base; nucleotides not matched to a gene: 11. In nucleotides, the CDR3 is TGCGCCAGCAGCCAATCGGGACAGGGAGGTCTTCCGAACACTGAAGCTTTCTTT. Its translation: CASSQSGQGGLPNTEAFF.